The 3 T cell receptor beta chains reported below all come from one sample, sequenced in a study of PD-1 blockade in classical Hodgkin lymphoma. Only in-frame clones appear in the TCRdb table, and some are missing; sequencing was by immunoSEQ multiplex PCR. The sample records roughly 20,000 clones, roughly 77% being singletons. Time point: cycle 4 day 1 (C4D1), after less than seven weeks of nivolumab. Exposure to brentuximab vedotin varied, and each patient had relapsed following autologous stem cell transplantation. The specimen comprised peripheral blood mononuclear cells (PBMCs), sampled before the fourth cycle of nivolumab. These receptors came from a human donor with classical Hodgkin lymphoma.

The CDR3 bases are TGTGCCAGCAGCTTAGGGACCGGAACTGGAAACACCATATATTTT. Translated, it gives CASSLGTGTGNTIYF. The chain links TRBV11-2 to TRBJ1-3, with D unclear. CDR1 SGHAT and CDR2 FQNNGV come from the germline V gene. V lost 1 base, J lost 2 bases, and 9 bases lay in between. This CDR3 spans 15 amino acids. The full variable domain, in which reference TRBV11-2 and TRBJ1-3 provide the parts outside the CDR3, is EAGVAQSPRYKIIEKRQSVAFWCNPISGHATLYWYQQILGQGPKLLIQFQNNGVVDDSQLPKDRFSAERLKGVDSTLKIQPAKLEDSAVYLCASSLGTGTGNTIYFGEGSWLTVV.

This chain uses TRBV6-1 with TRBJ1-4; the match to TRBD1 covers 8 bases. Germline-derived CDR1 and CDR2 are MNHNS and SASEGT. The CDR3 extends over 19 amino acids. J lost 6 bases, V lost 1 base, and 16 bases had no gene match. The CDR3 nucleotides are TGTGCCAGCAGTGAAGAGGGAGGCCGTTGGGGACAGGTGTATGAAAAACTGTTTTTT. Residues: CASSEEGGRWGQVYEKLFF.

The chain carries TRBV7-8 and TRBJ1-5; D is undetermined. From germline, CDR1 is SGHVS and CDR2 FQNEAQ. V was trimmed by 1 base and J by 10 bases, leaving 14 bases between them. The CDR3 is made up of 14 amino acids. The CDR3 region is CASSLEDSAGPQHF. The DNA of the CDR3 is TGTGCCAGCAGCTTAGAGGACTCAGCAGGCCCCCAGCATTTT. Based on the CDR3 plus reference TRBV7-8 and TRBJ1-5, the full variable domain is GAGVSQSPRYKVAKRGQDVALRCDPISGHVSLFWYQQALGQGPEFLTYFQNEAQLDKSGLPSDRFFAERPEGSVSTLKIQRTQQEDSAVYLCASSLEDSAGPQHFGDGTRLSIL.